A single sample is the source of the 17 T cell receptor beta chains below, sequenced in a study of blood T cell repertoires in COVID-19. Sequenced by immunoSEQ multiplex PCR; TCRdb stores in-frame clones only, minus some. Among almost 70,000 clones listed, about 91% were seen once. Sample: peripheral blood. The source of these receptors is a woman aged 45-60 years with active COVID-19.

This chain joins TRBV5-6 and TRBJ2-6; possible D gene TRBD1, 6 bases. Germline CDR1 reads SGHDT; CDR2 reads YYEEEE. The V and J ends lost 5 bases and 2 bases respectively, with 8 bases between them. The CDR3 contains 14 residues. CDR3 loop: CASSEGAGANVLTF. In DNA form, the CDR3 reads TGTGCCAGCAGTGAGGGGGCTGGGGCCAACGTCCTGACTTTC.

This chain joins TRBV7-9 and TRBJ1-4, with 8 bases aligning to TRBD1. Germline trimming cut 5 bases from V and 7 bases from J; bases unmatched to any gene: 6. Looked up from germline, CDR1 is SEHNR and CDR2 is FQNEAQ (reference sequence). The CDR3 loop spans 14 amino acids. The CDR3 protein is CASSQGQGREKLFF. As DNA, the CDR3 is TGTGCCAGCAGCCAAGGACAGGGTCGTGAAAAACTGTTTTTT.

The rearrangement links TRBV6-6 to TRBJ1-2; perhaps TRBD1 as D (6 bases). Per the germline V gene, CDR1 is MNHNY and CDR2 is SVGAGI (reference sequence). The germline V and J ends were trimmed by 6 bases and 2 bases, with 16 bases remaining between them. This CDR3 is 15 amino acids long. The CDR3 is CASRSFGGENYGYTF. In DNA, the CDR3 is TGTGCCAGCAGATCTTTTGGGGGCGAAAACTATGGCTACACCTTC.

To note about this clone: The germline gene is not matched at one end of the junction; a read error may be the cause. The chain carries TRBV18 and TRBJ2-7; 10 nucleotides align to TRBD1. This CDR3 spans 12 amino acids. Germline loops: CDR1 KGHSH, CDR2 LQKENI. The CDR3 loop reads CASSPPGTGVNF. CDR3 DNA sequence: TGTGCCAGCTCACCACCTGGGACAGGGGTTAACTTC.

The CDR3 region has the DNA TGTGCCAGCTCACCCCCGGGACAGGGGGCGCGAAACAATGAGCAGTTCTTC. Translation gives CASSPPGQGARNNEQFF. The chain links TRBV18 to TRBJ2-1, with 12 bases that match TRBD1. J lost 5 bases, V lost 3 bases, and 8 bases had no gene match. The CDR3 runs to 17 residues. Germline V gives CDR1 KGHSH, CDR2 LQKENI.

The chain uses TRBV28 and TRBJ2-3; TRBD2 matches at 7 bases. V trimming: 6 bases; J trimming: 2 bases; junction bases outside the gene matches: 11. From germline, CDR1 is MDHEN and CDR2 SYDVKM. There are 16 residues in the CDR3. The CDR3 DNA reads TGTGCCAGCAGCTCGGGCGGGAGACGAAACACAGATACGCAGTATTTT. Translating gives CASSSGGRRNTDTQYF.

This rearrangement joins TRBV7-2 to TRBJ1-2; 8 bases line up with TRBD1. The CDR3 contains 14 residues. CDR1 and CDR2 from the germline V gene are SGHTA and FQGNSA. The junction had 8 bases not matched to a gene; V was cut back by 5 bases and J by 6 bases. CDR3 protein: CASSPSRGPDGYTF. The DNA of the CDR3 is TGTGCCAGCAGCCCGAGCAGGGGGCCAGATGGCTACACCTTC.

The chain employs TRBV4-1 and TRBJ1-5; D gene unclear. The CDR3 runs 13 residues. From germline, CDR1 is MGHRA and CDR2 YSYEKL. Trimming took off 3 bases at V and 1 base at J, with 4 bases between the two ends. The CDR3 is CASSQRSNQPQHF. DNA of the CDR3: TGCGCCAGCAGCCAGAGGAGCAATCAGCCCCAGCATTTT.

The chain carries TRBV5-6 and TRBJ1-6; D call uncertain. Trimming removed 4 bases from V and 8 bases from J, with 10 bases in between. The CDR3 has 13 amino acids. Germline CDR1 is SGHDT and CDR2 is YYEEEE. This CDR3 is CASSMSRDSPLHF. CDR3 sequence (DNA): TGTGCCAGCAGCATGAGTCGGGATTCACCCCTCCACTTT.

The J gene is TRBJ2-7, the V gene TRBV9, with TRBD2 as a possible D gene (5 bases). The CDR3 consists of 16 residues. CDR1 is SGDLS, CDR2 YYNGEE, per germline. V lost 0 bases, J lost 6 bases, and 19 bases lay in between. The CDR3 DNA sequence: TGTGCCAGCAGCGTAGGGATGAGGGCAGATCCCCCCGAGCAGTACTTC. Protein sequence: CASSVGMRADPPEQYF.

This chain joins TRBV5-4 and TRBJ2-7; 8 nucleotides match TRBD2. Trimming removed 2 bases from V and 3 bases from J; junction bases left unmatched: 10. Germline-derived CDR1 and CDR2 are SGHNT and YYREEE (reference sequence). This CDR3 contains 16 residues. The CDR3 is CASSLALAGISYEQYF. CDR3 DNA: TGTGCCAGCAGCTTAGCATTAGCGGGGATAAGCTACGAGCAGTACTTC.

V is TRBV29-1 and J is TRBJ2-7; tentative D call: TRBD2 (5 bases). This CDR3 is 13 amino acids long. Looked up from germline, CDR1 is SQVTM and CDR2 is ANQGSEA. V was shortened by 4 bases and J by 2 bases, with 12 bases between the two germline ends. The CDR3 reads CSVVREFPYEQYF. The CDR3 coding sequence is TGCAGCGTTGTGAGGGAGTTCCCCTACGAGCAGTACTTC.

The rearrangement uses TRBV7-9 and TRBJ2-3, with 7 bases that match TRBD1. Germline V gene data show CDR1 as SEHNR and CDR2 as FQNEAQ (reference sequence). The CDR3 is made up of 15 amino acids. V lost 4 bases, J lost 2 bases, and 6 bases stayed unmatched. The CDR3 loop reads CASSSYRGATDTQYF. As DNA, the CDR3 is TGTGCCAGCAGCTCCTACAGGGGTGCCACAGATACGCAGTATTTT.

This clone appeared once. This sequence joins TRBV5-1 and TRBJ2-2; a weak D match, TRBD1 (6 bases). This CDR3 has 15 amino acids. Between the trimmed V and J ends, which lost 4 bases and 4 bases, there was a span of 14 bases. Germline V gene lookup returns CDR1 SGHRS and CDR2 YFSETQ. The CDR3 region has the DNA TGCGCCAGCAGCCCAGGGGATCCGGGCACCGGGGAGCTGTTTTTT. This codes for CASSPGDPGTGELFF. The variable domain in full, completed from reference TRBV5-1 and TRBJ2-2, reads KAGVTQTPRYLIKTRGQQVTLSCSPISGHRSVSWYQQTPGQGLQFLFEYFSETQRNKGNFPGRFSGRQFSNSRSEMNVSTLELGDSALYLCASSPGDPGTGELFFGEGSRLTVL.

The gene calls are TRBV29-1 and TRBJ1-3; 8 positions match TRBD1. This CDR3 is built from 14 residues. Germline V gene lookup returns CDR1 SQVTM and CDR2 ANQGSEA. The V gene end was trimmed by 7 bases and the J gene end by 5 bases; junction bases not matched to a gene: 10. Here the CDR3 DNA reads TGCAGCGCATCCTTAGGGACAGGAAGAAACACCATATATTTT. This sequence encodes CSASLGTGRNTIYF.

The V gene is TRBV27, the J gene TRBJ2-1, with TRBD1 identical over 12 bases. The ends lost 3 bases at V and 2 bases at J; junction bases unmatched: 11. The germline CDR1 and CDR2 sequences are MNHEY and SMNVEV (reference sequence). The CDR3 is made up of 19 amino acids. The CDR3 DNA is TGTGCCAGCAGTTTGGGGACAGGGGGCGCGGGAGGACCCTACAATGAGCAGTTCTTC. It encodes CASSLGTGGAGGPYNEQFF.

Written as DNA, the CDR3 is TGTGCCAGCAGCGTCGGAGGGAATGAGCAGTTCTTC. The encoded protein is CASSVGGNEQFF. V and J are TRBV2 and TRBJ2-1, with D possibly being TRBD2 (6 bases). CDR1 is SNHLY, CDR2 FYNNEI, per germline. The V gene lost 6 bases and the J gene lost 7 bases, with 10 bases spanning the gap. The CDR3 is made up of 12 amino acids.